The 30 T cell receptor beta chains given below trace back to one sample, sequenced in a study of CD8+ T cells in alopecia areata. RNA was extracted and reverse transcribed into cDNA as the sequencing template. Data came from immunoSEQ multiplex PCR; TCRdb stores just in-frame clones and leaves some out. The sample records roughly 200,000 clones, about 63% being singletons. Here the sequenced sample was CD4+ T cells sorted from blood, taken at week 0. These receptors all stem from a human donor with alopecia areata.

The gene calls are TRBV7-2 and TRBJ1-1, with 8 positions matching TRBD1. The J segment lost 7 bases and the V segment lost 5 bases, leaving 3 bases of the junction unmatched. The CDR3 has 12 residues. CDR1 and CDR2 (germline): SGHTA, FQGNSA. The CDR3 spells CASSRQGYEAFF. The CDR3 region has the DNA TGTGCCAGCAGCCGACAGGGGTATGAAGCTTTCTTT.

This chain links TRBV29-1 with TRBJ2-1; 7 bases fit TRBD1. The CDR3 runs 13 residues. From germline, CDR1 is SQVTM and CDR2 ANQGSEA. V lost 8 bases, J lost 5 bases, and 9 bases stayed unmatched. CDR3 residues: CSSDRERNNEQFF. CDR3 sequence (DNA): TGCAGCTCAGACAGGGAGAGAAACAATGAGCAGTTCTTC.

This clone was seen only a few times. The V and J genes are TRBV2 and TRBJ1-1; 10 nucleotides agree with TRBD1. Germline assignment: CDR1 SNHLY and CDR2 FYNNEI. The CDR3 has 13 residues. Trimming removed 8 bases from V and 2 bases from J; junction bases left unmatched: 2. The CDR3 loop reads CASRDRGNTEAFF. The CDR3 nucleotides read TGTGCCAGCCGGGACAGGGGAAACACTGAAGCTTTCTTT.

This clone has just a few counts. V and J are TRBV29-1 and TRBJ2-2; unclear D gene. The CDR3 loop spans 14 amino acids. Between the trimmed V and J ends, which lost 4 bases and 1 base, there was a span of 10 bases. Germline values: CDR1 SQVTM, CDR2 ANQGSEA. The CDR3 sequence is CSVAALLNTGELFF. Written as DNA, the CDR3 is TGCAGCGTTGCCGCGCTCCTGAACACCGGGGAGCTGTTTTTT.

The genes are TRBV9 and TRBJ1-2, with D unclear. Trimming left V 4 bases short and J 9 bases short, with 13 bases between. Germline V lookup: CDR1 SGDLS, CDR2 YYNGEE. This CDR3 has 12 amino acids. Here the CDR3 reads CASSPIGGRYTF. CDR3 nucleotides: TGTGCCAGCAGCCCCATCGGCGGCCGCTACACCTTC. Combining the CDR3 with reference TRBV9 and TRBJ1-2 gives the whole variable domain DSGVTQTPKHLITATGQRVTLRCSPRSGDLSVYWYQQSLDQGLQFLIQYYNGEERAKGNILERFSAQQFPDLHSELNLSSLELGDSALYFCASSPIGGRYTFGSGTRLTVV.

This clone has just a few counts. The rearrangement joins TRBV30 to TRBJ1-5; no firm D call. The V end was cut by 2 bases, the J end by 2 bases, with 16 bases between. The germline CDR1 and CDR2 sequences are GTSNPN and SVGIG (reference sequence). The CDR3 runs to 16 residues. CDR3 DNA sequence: TGTGCCTGGAGTTCCGGTCCGGGATTGGGCAATCAGCCCCAGCATTTT. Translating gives CAWSSGPGLGNQPQHF.

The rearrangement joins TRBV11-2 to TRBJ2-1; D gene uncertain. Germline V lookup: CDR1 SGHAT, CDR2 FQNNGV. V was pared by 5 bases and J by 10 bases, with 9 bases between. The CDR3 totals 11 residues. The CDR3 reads CASSAMGEQFF. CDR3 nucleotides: TGTGCCAGCAGCGCCATGGGGGAGCAGTTCTTC.

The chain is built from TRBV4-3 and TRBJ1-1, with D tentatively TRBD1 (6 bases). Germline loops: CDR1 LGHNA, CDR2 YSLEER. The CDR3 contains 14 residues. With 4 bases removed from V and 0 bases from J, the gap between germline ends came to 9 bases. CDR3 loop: CASSLGHVNTEAFF. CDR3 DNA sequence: TGCGCCAGCAGCCTGGGACACGTGAACACTGAAGCTTTCTTT.

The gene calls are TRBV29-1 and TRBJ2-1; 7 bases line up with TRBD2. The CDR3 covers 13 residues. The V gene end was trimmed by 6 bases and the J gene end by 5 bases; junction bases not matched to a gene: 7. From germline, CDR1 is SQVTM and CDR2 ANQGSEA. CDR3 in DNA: TGCAGCGTCCTAGCGGCGGGTAACAATGAGCAGTTCTTC. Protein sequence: CSVLAAGNNEQFF.

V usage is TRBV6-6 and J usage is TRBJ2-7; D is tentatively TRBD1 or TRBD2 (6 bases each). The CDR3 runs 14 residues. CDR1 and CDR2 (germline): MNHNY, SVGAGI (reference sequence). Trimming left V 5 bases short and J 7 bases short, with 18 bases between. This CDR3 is CASSAHRDSREQYF. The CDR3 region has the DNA TGTGCCAGCAGTGCGCACAGGGACTCGAGGGAGCAGTACTTC.

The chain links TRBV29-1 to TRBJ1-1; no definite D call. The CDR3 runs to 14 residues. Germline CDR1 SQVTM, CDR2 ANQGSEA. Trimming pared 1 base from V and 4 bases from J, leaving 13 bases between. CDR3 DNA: TGCAGCGTTGAAGTAAGGGTAGGGATCACTGAAGCTTTCTTT. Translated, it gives CSVEVRVGITEAFF. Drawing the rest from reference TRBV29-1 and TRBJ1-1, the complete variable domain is SAVISQKPSRDICQRGTSLTIQCQVDSQVTMMFWYRQQPGQSLTLIATANQGSEATYESGFVIDKFPISRPNLTFSTLTVSNMSPEDSSIYLCSVEVRVGITEAFFGQGTRLTVV.

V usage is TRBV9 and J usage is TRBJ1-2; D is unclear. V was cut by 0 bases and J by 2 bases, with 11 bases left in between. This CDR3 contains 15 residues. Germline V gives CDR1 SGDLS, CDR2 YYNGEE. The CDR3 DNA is TGTGCCAGCAGCGTAGGCGCAGCGGTCAACTATGGCTACACCTTC. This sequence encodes CASSVGAAVNYGYTF.

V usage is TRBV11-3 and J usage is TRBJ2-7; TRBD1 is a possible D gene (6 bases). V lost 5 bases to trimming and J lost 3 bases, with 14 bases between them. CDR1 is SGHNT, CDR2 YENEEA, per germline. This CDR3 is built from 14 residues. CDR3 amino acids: CASSPAGADYEQYF. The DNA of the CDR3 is TGTGCCAGCAGCCCCGCAGGGGCCGACTACGAGCAGTACTTC.

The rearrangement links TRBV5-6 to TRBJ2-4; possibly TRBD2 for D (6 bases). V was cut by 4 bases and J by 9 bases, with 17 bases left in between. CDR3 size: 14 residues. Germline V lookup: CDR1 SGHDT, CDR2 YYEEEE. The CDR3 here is CASSLRWLGGIQYF. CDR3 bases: TGTGCCAGCAGCCTCCGGTGGCTCGGGGGCATTCAGTACTTC.

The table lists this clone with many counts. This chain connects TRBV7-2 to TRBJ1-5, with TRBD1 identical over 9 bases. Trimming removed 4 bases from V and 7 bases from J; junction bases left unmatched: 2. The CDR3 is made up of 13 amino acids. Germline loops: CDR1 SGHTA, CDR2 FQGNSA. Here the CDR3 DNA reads TGTGCCAGCAGCTACAGGGGGCAGCAGCCCCAGCATTTT. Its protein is CASSYRGQQPQHF.

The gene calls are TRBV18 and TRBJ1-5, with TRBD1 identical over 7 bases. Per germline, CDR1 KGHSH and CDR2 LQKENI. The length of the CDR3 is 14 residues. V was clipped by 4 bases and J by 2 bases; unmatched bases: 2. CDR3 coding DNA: TGTGCCAGCTCACTCGGGACAGGCAATCAGCCCCAGCATTTT. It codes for CASSLGTGNQPQHF.

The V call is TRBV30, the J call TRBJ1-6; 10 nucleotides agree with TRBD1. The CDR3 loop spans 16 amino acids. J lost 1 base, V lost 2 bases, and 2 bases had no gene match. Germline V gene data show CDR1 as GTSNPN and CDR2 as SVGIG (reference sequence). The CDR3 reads CAWSRTGGSYNSPLHF. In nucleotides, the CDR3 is TGTGCCTGGAGTCGGACAGGGGGATCCTATAATTCACCCCTCCACTTT.

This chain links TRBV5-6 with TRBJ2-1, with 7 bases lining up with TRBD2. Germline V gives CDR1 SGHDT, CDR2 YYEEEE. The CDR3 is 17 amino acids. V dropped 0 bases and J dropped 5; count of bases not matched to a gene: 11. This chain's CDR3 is CASSLAVWRGRNNEQFF. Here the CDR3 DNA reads TGTGCCAGCAGCTTGGCCGTGTGGCGGGGGAGGAACAATGAGCAGTTCTTC.

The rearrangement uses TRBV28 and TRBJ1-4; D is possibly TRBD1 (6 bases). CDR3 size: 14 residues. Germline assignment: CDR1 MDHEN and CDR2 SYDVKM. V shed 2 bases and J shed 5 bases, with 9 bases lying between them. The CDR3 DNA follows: TGTGCCAGCAGTTTAAGAGGGGGGAATGAAAAACTGTTTTTT. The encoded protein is CASSLRGGNEKLFF.

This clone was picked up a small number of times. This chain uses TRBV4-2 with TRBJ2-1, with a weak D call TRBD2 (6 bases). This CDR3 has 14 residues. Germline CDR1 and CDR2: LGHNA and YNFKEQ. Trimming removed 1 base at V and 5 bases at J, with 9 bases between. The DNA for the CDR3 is TGTGCCAGCAGCCAAGCGGGGGAAGACAATGAGCAGTTCTTC. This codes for CASSQAGEDNEQFF.

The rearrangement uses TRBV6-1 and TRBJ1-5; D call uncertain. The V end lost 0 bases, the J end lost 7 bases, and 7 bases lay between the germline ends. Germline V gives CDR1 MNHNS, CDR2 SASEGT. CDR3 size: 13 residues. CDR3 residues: CASSEALRQPQHF. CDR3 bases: TGTGCCAGCAGTGAAGCGCTTCGACAGCCCCAGCATTTT.

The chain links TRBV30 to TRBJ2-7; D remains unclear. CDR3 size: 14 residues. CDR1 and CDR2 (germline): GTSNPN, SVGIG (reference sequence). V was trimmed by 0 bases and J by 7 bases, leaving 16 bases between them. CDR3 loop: CAWSVRQRPWEQYF. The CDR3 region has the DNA TGTGCCTGGAGTGTAAGGCAGAGACCTTGGGAGCAGTACTTC.

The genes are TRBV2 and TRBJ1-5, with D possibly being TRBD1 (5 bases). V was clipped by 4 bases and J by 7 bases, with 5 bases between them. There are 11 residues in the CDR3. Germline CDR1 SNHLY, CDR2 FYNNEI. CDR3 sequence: CASSGDQPQHF. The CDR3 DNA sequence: TGTGCCAGCAGTGGGGACCAGCCCCAGCATTTT. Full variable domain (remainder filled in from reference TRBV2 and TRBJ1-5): EPEVTQTPSHQVTQMGQEVILRCVPISNHLYFYWYRQILGQKVEFLVSFYNNEISEKSEIFDDQFSVERPDGSNFTLKIRSTKLEDSAMYFCASSGDQPQHFGDGTRLSIL.

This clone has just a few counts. CDR3 in amino acids: CASSQGWFQETQYF. As DNA, the CDR3 is TGCGCCAGCAGCCAAGGCTGGTTCCAAGAGACCCAGTACTTC. This chain uses TRBV4-3 with TRBJ2-5; D is ambiguous. The CDR3 sequence is 14 residues long. The V end was cut by 1 base, the J end by 1 base, with 7 bases between. CDR1 and CDR2 from the germline V gene are LGHNA and YSLEER.

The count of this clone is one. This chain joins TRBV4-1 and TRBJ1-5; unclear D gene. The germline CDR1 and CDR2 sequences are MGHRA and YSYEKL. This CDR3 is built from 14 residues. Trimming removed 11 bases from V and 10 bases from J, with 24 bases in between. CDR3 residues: CARKHTPRLDPQHF. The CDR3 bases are TGCGCCCGCAAACATACCCCCCGGCTCGATCCCCAGCATTTT.

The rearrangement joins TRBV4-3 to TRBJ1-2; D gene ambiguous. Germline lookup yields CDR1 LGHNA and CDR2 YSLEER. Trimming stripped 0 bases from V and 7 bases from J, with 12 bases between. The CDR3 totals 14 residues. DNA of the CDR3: TGCGCCAGCAGCCAAGATCACCGGGAGGGTGGCTACACCTTC. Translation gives CASSQDHREGGYTF.

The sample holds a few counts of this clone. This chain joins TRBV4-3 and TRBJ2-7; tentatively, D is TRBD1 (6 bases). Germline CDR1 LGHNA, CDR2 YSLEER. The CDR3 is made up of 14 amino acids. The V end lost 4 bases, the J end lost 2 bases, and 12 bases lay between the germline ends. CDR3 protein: CASSRSDRTYEQYF. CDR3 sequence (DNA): TGCGCCAGCAGCCGATCGGACAGAACCTACGAGCAGTACTTC.

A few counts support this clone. CDR3 region: CASSFLYHDAYEQYF. CDR3 bases: TGTGCCAGCAGTTTTCTCTATCACGATGCTTACGAGCAGTACTTC. The rearrangement links TRBV27 to TRBJ2-7; D is ambiguous. The CDR3 is 15 amino acids. The V end was cut by 3 bases, the J end by 4 bases, with 16 bases between. The V gene's germline CDR1 is MNHEY and CDR2 SMNVEV (reference sequence).

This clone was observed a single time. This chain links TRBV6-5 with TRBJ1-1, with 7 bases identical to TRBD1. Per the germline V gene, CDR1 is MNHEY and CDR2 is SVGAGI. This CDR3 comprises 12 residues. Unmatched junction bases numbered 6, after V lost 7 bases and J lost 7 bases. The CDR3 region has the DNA TGTGCCAGCAAGACGGGACAGCTTGAAGCTTTCTTT. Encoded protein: CASKTGQLEAFF.

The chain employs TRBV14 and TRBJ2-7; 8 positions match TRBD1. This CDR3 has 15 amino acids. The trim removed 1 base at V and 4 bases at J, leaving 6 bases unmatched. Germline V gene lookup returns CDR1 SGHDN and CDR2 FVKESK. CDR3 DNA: TGTGCCAGCAGCCAAGCTCGGGACAGGCAATACGAGCAGTACTTC. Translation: CASSQARDRQYEQYF.